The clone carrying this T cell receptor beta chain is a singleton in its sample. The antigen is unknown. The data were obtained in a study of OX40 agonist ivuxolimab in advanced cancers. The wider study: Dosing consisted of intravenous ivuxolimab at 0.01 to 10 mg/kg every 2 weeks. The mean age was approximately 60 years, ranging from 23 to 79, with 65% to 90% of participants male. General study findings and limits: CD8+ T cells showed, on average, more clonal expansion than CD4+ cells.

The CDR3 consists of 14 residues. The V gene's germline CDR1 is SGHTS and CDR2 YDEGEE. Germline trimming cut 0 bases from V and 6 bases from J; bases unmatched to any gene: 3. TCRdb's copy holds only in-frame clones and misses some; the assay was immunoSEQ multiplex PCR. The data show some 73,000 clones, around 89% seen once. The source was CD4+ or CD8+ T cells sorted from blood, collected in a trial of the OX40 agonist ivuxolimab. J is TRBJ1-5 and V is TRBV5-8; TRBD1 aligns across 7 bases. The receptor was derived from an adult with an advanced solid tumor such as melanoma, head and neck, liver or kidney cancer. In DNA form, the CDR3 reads TGTGCCAGCAGCTTGGGACAGGGTATTCAGCCCCAGCATTTT. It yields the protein CASSLGQGIQPQHF.